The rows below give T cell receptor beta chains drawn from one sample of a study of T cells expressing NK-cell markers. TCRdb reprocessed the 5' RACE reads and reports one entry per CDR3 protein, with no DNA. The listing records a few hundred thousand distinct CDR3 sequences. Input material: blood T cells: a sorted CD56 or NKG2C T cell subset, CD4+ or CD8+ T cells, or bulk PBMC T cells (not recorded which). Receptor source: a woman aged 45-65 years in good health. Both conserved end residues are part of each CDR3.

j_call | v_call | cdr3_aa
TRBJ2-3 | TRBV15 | CATSRDMVPYTQYF
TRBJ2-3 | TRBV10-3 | CAISTTRSADTQYF
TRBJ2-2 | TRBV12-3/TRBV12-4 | CASSPPIVPAGELFF
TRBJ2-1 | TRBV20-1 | CSADGAGGGEQFF
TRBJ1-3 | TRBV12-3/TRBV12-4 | CASRSYREPKGPIYF
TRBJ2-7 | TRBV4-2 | CASSQVSASATYEQYF
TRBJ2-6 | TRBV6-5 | CASSQGSWANVLTF
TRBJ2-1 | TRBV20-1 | CSAIGIGNYNEQFF
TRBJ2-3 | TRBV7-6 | CASTLLGEGTDTQYF
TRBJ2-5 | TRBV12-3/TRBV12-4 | CASSHLDVGTQYF
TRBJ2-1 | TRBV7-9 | CASSLALAGVVDEQFF
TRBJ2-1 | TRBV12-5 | CASGLVRQGIRFF
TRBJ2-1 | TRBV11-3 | CASSFGGVNYNEQFF
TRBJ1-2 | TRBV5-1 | CASSIGDRERTF
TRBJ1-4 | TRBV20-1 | CSARDPKANEKLFF
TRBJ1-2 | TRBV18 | CASSPRSASNNYGYTF
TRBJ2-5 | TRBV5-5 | CATSFPVGVRVETQYF
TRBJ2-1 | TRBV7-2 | CASSARTSGTNEQFF
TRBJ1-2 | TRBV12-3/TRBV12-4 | CASTPIWGLGYTF
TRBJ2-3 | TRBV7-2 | CASSSKKGGWPLGTDTQYF
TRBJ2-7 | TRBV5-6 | CASSLGQAEPTLREQYF
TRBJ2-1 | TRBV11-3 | CASSRPPKDEERFF
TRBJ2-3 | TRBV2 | CASSQTVFEADTQYF
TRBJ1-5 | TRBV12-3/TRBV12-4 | CASSQGQGNNQPQHF
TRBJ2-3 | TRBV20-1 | CSAGTGVRTDTQYF
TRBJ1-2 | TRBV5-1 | CASRTGGDYGYTF
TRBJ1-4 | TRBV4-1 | CASSRLQGVDEKLFF
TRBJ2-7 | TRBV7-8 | CASSSGTATYEQYF
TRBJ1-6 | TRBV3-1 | CASSQVGVRGSKISPLHF
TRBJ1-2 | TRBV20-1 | CSAPPVGGYTF
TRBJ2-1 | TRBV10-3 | CAISEKGSYNEQFF
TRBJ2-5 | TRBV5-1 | CASSVTGQGETQYF
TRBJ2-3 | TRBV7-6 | CASSPGGGLTQYF
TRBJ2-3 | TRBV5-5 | CASSLAVGGADTQYF
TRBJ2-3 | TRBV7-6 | CASSTSGAADTQYF
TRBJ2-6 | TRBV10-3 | CAISEGQGGSGANVLTF
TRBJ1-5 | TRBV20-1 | CSAPGGQTSNQPQHF
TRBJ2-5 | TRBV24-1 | CATSDLAGERETQYF
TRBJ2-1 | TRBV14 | CASSRAGLLEQFF
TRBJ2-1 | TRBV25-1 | CASSESHRVSEQFF
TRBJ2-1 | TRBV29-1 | CSVSPKGLAGYNEQFF
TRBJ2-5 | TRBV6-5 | CASSYSNLRKETQYF
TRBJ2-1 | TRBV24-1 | CATSDWRRERDEQFF
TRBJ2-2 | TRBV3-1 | CASSALGGELFF
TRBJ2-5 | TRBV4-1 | CASSQGRASGPAWETQYF